Listed below are T cell receptor beta chains from one sample, sequenced in a study of T cell changes during pregnancy in multiple sclerosis. Sequenced by immunoSEQ multiplex PCR; TCRdb stores in-frame clones only, minus some. Of tens of thousands of clones listed, 80% to 95% are singletons. The sequences come from peripheral blood, collected after pregnancy. These TCRs come from a female donor in good health, enrolled as a control in a pregnancy study. Each CDR3 is given with its conserved first and last residue. Each record gives: CDR3 protein, CDR3 DNA, clone size, J gene, V gene, D gene. D genes are given only for firm matches. Size is omitted from some rows. Given values are once, few, many or a class for expanded clones.

CDR3aa: CASSEFGGNQPQHF; CDR3nt: TGTGCCAGCAGTGAATTTGGGGGGAATCAGCCCCAGCATTTT; abundance: once; j_gene: TRBJ1-5; v_gene: TRBV2; d_gene: .
CDR3aa: CASSLARGGSYNEQFF; CDR3nt: TGTGCCAGCAGCTTAGCGCGCGGGGGGAGTTACAATGAGCAGTTCTTC; abundance: once; j_gene: TRBJ2-1; v_gene: TRBV7-6; d_gene: TRBD2
CDR3aa: CASMGESGRYNEQFF; CDR3nt: TGTGCCAGCATGGGGGAGAGCGGGAGGTACAATGAGCAGTTCTTC; abundance: once; j_gene: TRBJ2-1; v_gene: TRBV2; d_gene: TRBD2
CDR3aa: CASTVTGGHSSEQFF; CDR3nt: TGTGCCAGCACCGTGACGGGGGGGCATAGTAGTGAGCAGTTCTTC; abundance: .; j_gene: TRBJ2-1; v_gene: TRBV2; d_gene: TRBD2
CDR3aa: CASSSRDTYEKLFF; CDR3nt: TGTGCCAGCAGTTCACGGGACACTTATGAAAAACTGTTTTTT; abundance: .; j_gene: TRBJ1-4; v_gene: TRBV27; d_gene: .
CDR3aa: CASSSSSGTGGEKLFF; CDR3nt: TGTGCCAGCAGCTCCTCCTCCGGGACTGGGGGGGAAAAACTGTTTTTT; abundance: .; j_gene: TRBJ1-4; v_gene: TRBV9; d_gene: .
CDR3aa: CSVVDGRPLDEQYF; CDR3nt: TGCAGCGTTGTAGACGGGAGGCCACTGGACGAGCAGTACTTC; abundance: .; j_gene: TRBJ2-7; v_gene: TRBV29-1; d_gene: TRBD2
CDR3aa: CASSPGQGAFYGYTF; CDR3nt: TGTGCCAGCAGCCCGGGACAGGGGGCCTTTTATGGCTACACCTTC; abundance: .; j_gene: TRBJ1-2; v_gene: TRBV7-2; d_gene: TRBD1
CDR3aa: CASSQTGGPQYF; CDR3nt: TGTGCCAGCAGCCAAACAGGGGGTCCTCAGTACTTC; abundance: once; j_gene: TRBJ2-5; v_gene: TRBV7-2; d_gene: TRBD1
CDR3aa: CASSQELTALSYEQYF; CDR3nt: TGTGCCAGCAGCCAAGAACTGACAGCACTCTCCTACGAGCAGTACTTC; abundance: .; j_gene: TRBJ2-7; v_gene: TRBV4-2; d_gene: .
CDR3aa: CASSVSTSIVSGELFF; CDR3nt: TGTGCCAGCAGCGTATCGACTAGCATTGTATCCGGGGAGCTGTTTTTT; abundance: once; j_gene: TRBJ2-2; v_gene: TRBV9; d_gene: TRBD2
CDR3aa: CASRRTGSEGQYF; CDR3nt: TGTGCCAGCAGGCGGACAGGGTCTGAGGGGCAGTACTTC; abundance: .; j_gene: TRBJ2-7; v_gene: TRBV14; d_gene: TRBD1
CDR3aa: CARQGGINSPLHF; CDR3nt: TGTGCCAGGCAAGGGGGCATTAATTCACCCCTCCACTTT; abundance: once; j_gene: TRBJ1-6; v_gene: TRBV6-4; d_gene: TRBD1
CDR3aa: CASSQDWAGEQYF; CDR3nt: TGTGCCAGCAGCCAAGATTGGGCGGGCGAGCAGTACTTC; abundance: .; j_gene: TRBJ2-7; v_gene: TRBV14; d_gene: .
CDR3aa: CASNSVPNTEAFF; CDR3nt: TGTGCCAGTAATTCAGTACCGAACACTGAAGCTTTCTTT; abundance: .; j_gene: TRBJ1-1; v_gene: TRBV19; d_gene: .
CDR3aa: CASSKLQGNTEAFF; CDR3nt: TGCGCCAGCAGCAAGCTACAGGGGAACACTGAAGCTTTCTTT; abundance: .; j_gene: TRBJ1-1; v_gene: TRBV5-1; d_gene: .
CDR3aa: CANSLGQAGTEAFF; CDR3nt: TGTGCCAATAGTCTTGGACAGGCGGGCACTGAAGCTTTCTTT; abundance: .; j_gene: TRBJ1-1; v_gene: TRBV19; d_gene: TRBD1
CDR3aa: CASSDRSEAFF; CDR3nt: TGTGCCAGCAGTGACAGGTCCGAAGCTTTCTTT; abundance: once; j_gene: TRBJ1-1; v_gene: TRBV9; d_gene: .
CDR3aa: CASSLGQGHTDTQYF; CDR3nt: TGTGCCAGCAGCTTAGGACAGGGACACACAGATACGCAGTATTTT; abundance: .; j_gene: TRBJ2-3; v_gene: TRBV11-3; d_gene: TRBD1
CDR3aa: CASSLGTTGVTYEQYF; CDR3nt: TGTGCCAGCAGCTTAGGAACGACAGGGGTAACCTACGAGCAGTACTTC; abundance: .; j_gene: TRBJ2-7; v_gene: TRBV7-8; d_gene: TRBD1
CDR3aa: CASSLAQGYEQYF; CDR3nt: TGCGCCAGCAGCTTAGCACAGGGATACGAGCAGTACTTC; abundance: .; j_gene: TRBJ2-7; v_gene: TRBV5-1; d_gene: .
CDR3aa: CASSDLGWLAGASSTDTQYF; CDR3nt: TGTGCCAGCAGTGACTTAGGGTGGCTAGCGGGGGCGTCTAGCACAGATACGCAGTATTTT; abundance: .; j_gene: TRBJ2-3; v_gene: TRBV6-4; d_gene: TRBD2
CDR3aa: CASSQVEPLASGVNEQFF; CDR3nt: TGCGCCAGCAGCCAAGTGGAGCCACTAGCGTCGGGGGTCAATGAGCAGTTCTTC; abundance: .; j_gene: TRBJ2-1; v_gene: TRBV4-1; d_gene: TRBD2
CDR3aa: CASSYPGGDYGYTF; CDR3nt: TGTGCCAGCAGTTACCCAGGGGGCGACTATGGCTACACCTTC; abundance: .; j_gene: TRBJ1-2; v_gene: TRBV6-5; d_gene: TRBD1